This TCR beta chain was profiled in a study of early stage breast cancer tumors. Study-level background: About 70% of the 16 invasive tumors were ER+, PR+ and HER2-. Overall study findings and caveats: Blood repertoires resembled normal breast more than tumor. Compared with adjacent normal breast, tumors showed around 2.7-fold denser, more clonal T cells. Enriched TCRB sequences shared across patients were mostly commonly generated sequences.

The CDR3 covers 14 residues. Germline assignment: CDR1 GTSNPN and CDR2 SVGIG (reference sequence). With 2 bases clipped from V and 8 bases from J, the junction kept 6 bases outside the gene matches. With respect to this clone: Its antigen remains unidentified.

Sequencing was performed with immunoSEQ multiplex PCR; in TCRdb, only in-frame clones are kept and a portion is missing. The sample yields approximately 75,000 clones, approximately 80% seen once. This chain uses TRBV30 with TRBJ2-1; 10 bases are a match to TRBD2. The sequence came from a person aged 35-55 years with breast cancer. Sequenced material: blood. In DNA, the CDR3 is TGTGCCTGGAGTCCTCTAGCGGGAGTAGATGAGCAGTTCTTC. Protein: CAWSPLAGVDEQFF.